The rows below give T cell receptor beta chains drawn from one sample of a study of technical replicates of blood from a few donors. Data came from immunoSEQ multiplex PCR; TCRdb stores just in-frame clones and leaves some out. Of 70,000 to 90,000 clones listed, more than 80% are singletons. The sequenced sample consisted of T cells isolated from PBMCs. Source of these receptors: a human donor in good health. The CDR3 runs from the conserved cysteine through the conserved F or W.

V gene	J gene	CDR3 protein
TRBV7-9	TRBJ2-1	CASSLEGSGSYNEQFF
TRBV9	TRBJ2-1	CASSVEAGGAEQFF
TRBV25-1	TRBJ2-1	CASSTRQAIAEQFF
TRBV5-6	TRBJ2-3	CASSPAGADTQYF
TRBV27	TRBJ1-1	CASSSGQGRSTEAFF
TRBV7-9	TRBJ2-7	CASRKTGDEQYF
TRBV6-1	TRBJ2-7	CASGSSGPEQYF
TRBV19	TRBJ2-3	CASSIGWGLSTDTQYF
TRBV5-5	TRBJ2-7	CASSWGPANQFTYEQYF
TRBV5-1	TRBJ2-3	CASSLTGGRGTDTQYF